This T cell receptor beta chain was recovered during a study of shared clonotypes between healthy human individuals. Under the authors' procedure: Filtering of immunoSEQ junctional sequences could not match full-length read filtering. Here immunoSEQ multiplex PCR was the method, and the copy in TCRdb shows in-frame clones only, minus some. The V and J calls and clone size are taken from that table; D and trimming were inferred from the DNA. The sample shows millions of clones, around 93% of them seen only once. Terminally differentiated effector memory CD45RA+ cells were excluded from the naive CD8 cells, which were CD45RO-negative and positively selected for CCR7. Notes on this clone: Its antigen is as yet unknown.

Notes on the study in general: Clonotype sharing among donors likely depends on sequencing depth. Compared with clonotypes that all four donors shared, non-shared clonotypes had lower generation probabilities.

Sequenced: naive CD8+ T cells from PBMCs. The receptor's source is a man younger than 35 in good health. Some clones in this sample may be carry-over from other donors' samples.

The CDR3 region has the DNA TGCGCCAGCAGCCAAGCCGACAGGGGCATTGAAGCTTTCTTT. This encodes CASSQADRGIEAFF. The chain is built from TRBV4-1 and TRBJ1-1, with TRBD1 matching over 8 bases. This CDR3 is 14 amino acids long. J lost 7 bases, V lost 1 base, and 5 bases had no gene match. CDR1 and CDR2 (germline): MGHRA, YSYEKL.